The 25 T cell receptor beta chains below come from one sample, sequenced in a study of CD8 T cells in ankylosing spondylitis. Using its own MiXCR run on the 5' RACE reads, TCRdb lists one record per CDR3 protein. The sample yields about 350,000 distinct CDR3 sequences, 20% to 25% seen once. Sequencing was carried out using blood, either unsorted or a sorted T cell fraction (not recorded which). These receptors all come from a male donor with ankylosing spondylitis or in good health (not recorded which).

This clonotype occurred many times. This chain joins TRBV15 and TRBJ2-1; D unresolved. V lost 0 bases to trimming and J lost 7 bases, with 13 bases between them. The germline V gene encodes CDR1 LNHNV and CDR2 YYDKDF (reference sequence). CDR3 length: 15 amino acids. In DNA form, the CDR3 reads TGTGCCACCAGCAGAGATCGAGGCAGTATGAATGAGCAGTTCTTC. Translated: CATSRDRGSMNEQFF. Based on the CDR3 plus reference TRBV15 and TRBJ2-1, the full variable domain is DAMVIQNPRYQVTQFGKPVTLSCSQTLNHNVMYWYQQKSSQAPKLLFHYYDKDFNNEADTPDNFQSRRPNTSFCFLDIRSPGLGDTAMYLCATSRDRGSMNEQFFGPGTRLTVL.

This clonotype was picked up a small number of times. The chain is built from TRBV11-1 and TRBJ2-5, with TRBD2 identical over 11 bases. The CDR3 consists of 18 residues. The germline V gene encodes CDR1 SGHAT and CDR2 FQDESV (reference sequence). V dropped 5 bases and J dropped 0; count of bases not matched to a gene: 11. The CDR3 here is CASSVLVRTSGYQETQYF. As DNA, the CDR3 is TGTGCCAGCAGCGTTCTGGTACGGACTAGCGGGTACCAAGAGACCCAGTACTTC.

CDR3 coding DNA: TGTGCCAGCAGTTCGCTCGGGGATGTTCAGCCCCAGCATTTT. This gives the protein CASSSLGDVQPQHF. This chain joins TRBV12-3 or TRBV12-4 and TRBJ1-5; D unresolved. The CDR3 has 14 amino acids. V was cut by 4 bases and J by 6 bases, with 13 bases left in between.

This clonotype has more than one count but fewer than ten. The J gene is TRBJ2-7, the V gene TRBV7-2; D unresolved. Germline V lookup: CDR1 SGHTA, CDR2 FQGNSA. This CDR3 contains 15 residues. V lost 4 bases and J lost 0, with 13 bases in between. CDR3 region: CASSWAMGTSYEQYF. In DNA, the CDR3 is TGTGCCAGCAGCTGGGCGATGGGCACCTCCTACGAGCAGTACTTC. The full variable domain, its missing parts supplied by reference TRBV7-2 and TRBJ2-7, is GAGVSQSPSNKVTEKGKDVELRCDPISGHTALYWYRQSLGQGLEFLIYFQGNSAPDKSGLPSDRFSAERTGGSVSTLTIQRTQQEDSAVYLCASSWAMGTSYEQYFGPGTRLTVT.

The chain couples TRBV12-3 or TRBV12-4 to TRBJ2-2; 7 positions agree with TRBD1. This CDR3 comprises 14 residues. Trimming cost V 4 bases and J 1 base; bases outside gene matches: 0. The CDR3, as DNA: TGTGCCAGCAGTTGGACAGGGAACACCGGGGAGCTGTTTTTT. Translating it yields CASSWTGNTGELFF.

The CDR3 nucleotides read TGTGCCATCAGTGAGCGGGACATCTCCTACGAGCAGTACTTC. It is translated as CAISERDISYEQYF. The chain couples TRBV10-3 to TRBJ2-7; a weak D match, TRBD1 (6 bases). V was shortened by 2 bases and J by 0 bases, with 8 bases between the two germline ends. This CDR3 has 14 residues. Germline V gene sequence: CDR1 ENHRY, CDR2 SYGVKD.

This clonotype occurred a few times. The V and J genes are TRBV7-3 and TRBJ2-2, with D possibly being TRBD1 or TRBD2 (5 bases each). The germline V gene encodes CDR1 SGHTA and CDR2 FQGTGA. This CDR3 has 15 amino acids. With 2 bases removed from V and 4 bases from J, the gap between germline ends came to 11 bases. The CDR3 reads CASSLPGSCTGELFF. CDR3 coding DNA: TGTGCCAGCAGCTTACCAGGGAGTTGCACCGGGGAGCTGTTTTTT.

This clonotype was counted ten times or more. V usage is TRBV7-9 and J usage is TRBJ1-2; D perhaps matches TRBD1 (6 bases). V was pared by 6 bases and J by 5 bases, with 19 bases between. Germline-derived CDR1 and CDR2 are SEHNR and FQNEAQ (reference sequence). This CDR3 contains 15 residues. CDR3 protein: CASRKGGGIRYGYTF. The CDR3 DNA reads TGTGCCAGCAGGAAAGGGGGGGGAATCCGTTATGGCTACACCTTC.

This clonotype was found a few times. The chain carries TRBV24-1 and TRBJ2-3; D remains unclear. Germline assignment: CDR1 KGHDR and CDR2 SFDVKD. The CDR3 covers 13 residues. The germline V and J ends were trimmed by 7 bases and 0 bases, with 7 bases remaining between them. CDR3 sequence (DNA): TGTGCCACCAGACAGCCTAGCACAGATACGCAGTATTTT. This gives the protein CATRQPSTDTQYF.

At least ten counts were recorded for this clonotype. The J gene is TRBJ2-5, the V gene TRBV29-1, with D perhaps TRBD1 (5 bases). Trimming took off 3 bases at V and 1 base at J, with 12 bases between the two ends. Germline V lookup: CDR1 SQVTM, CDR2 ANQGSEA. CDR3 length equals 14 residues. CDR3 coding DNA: TGCAGCGTTGAGGGGCTGGGCAGCCAAGAGACCCAGTACTTC. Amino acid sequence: CSVEGLGSQETQYF.

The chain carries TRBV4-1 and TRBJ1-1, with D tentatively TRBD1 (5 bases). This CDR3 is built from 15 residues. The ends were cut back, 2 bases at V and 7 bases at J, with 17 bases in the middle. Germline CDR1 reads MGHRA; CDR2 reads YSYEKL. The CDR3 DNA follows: TGCGCCAGCAGCCAAAGTATGACAGCCGTCCTTGAAGCTTTCTTT. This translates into CASSQSMTAVLEAFF.

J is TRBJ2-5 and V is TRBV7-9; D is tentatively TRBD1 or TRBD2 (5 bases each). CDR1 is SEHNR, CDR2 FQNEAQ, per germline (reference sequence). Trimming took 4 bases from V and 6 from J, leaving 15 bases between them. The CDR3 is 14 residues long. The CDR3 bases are TGTGCCAGCAGCTCCCGGGACCTCCCCCAGACCCAGTACTTC. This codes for CASSSRDLPQTQYF.

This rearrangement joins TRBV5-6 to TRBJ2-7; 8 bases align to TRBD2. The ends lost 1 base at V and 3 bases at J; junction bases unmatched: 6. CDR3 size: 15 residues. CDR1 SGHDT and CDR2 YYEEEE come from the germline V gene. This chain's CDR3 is CASSLRVAGYYEQYF. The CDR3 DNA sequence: TGTGCCAGCAGCTTGAGAGTAGCGGGGTACTACGAGCAGTACTTC.

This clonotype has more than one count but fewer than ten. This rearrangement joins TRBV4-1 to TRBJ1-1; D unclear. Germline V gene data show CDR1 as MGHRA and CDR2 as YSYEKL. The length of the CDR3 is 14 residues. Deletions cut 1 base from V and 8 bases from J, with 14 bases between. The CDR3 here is CASSQAPEDPEAFF. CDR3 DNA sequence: TGCGCCAGCAGCCAAGCCCCCGAGGACCCGGAAGCTTTCTTT.

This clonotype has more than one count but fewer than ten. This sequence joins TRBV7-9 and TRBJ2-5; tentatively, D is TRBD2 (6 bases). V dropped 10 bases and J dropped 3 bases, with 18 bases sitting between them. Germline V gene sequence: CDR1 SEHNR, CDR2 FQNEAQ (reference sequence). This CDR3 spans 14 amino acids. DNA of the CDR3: TGTGCCACCCCCCGTTTGGGGGAGGAAGAGACCCAGTACTTC. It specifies CATPRLGEEETQYF.

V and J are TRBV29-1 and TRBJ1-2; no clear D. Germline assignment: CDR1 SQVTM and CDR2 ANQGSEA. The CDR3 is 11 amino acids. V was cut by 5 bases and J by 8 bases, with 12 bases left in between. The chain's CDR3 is CSVLGRRGYTF. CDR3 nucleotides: TGCAGCGTTCTCGGAAGAAGGGGCTACACCTTC.

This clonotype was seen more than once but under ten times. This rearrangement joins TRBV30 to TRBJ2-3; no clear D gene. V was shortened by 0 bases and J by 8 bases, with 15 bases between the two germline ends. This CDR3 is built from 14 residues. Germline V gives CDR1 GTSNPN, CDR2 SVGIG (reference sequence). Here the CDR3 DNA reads TGTGCCTGGAGTGTAAAGCTAGTTGCCGGTACGCAGTATTTT. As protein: CAWSVKLVAGTQYF.

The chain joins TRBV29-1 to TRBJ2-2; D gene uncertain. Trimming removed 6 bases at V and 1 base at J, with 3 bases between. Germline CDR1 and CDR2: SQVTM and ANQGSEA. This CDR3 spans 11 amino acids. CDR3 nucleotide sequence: TGCAGCGTCGTGAACACCGGGGAGCTGTTTTTT. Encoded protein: CSVVNTGELFF.

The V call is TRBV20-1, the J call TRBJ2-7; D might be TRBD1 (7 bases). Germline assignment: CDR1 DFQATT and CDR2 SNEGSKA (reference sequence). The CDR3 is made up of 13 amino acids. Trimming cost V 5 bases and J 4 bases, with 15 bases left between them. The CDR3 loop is CSAQWGDSYEQYF. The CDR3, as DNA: TGCAGTGCTCAGTGGGGGGACAGTTACGAGCAGTACTTC.

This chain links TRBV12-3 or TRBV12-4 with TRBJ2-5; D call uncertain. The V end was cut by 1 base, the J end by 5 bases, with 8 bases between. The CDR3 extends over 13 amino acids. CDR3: CASSLGNFETQYF. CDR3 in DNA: TGTGCCAGCAGTTTAGGGAACTTCGAGACCCAGTACTTC.

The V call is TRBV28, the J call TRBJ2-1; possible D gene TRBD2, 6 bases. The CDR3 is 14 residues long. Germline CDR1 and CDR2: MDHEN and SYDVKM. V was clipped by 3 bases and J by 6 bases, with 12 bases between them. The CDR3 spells CASSFGLASNEQFF. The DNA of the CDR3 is TGTGCCAGCAGTTTTGGGCTAGCGAGCAATGAGCAGTTCTTC.

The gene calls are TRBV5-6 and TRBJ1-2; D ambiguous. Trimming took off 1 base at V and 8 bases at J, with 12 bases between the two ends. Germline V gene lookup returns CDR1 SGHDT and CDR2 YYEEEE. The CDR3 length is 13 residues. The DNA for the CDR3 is TGTGCCAGCAGCTTGAGTCCCGCCGGGGGCTACACCTTC. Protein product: CASSLSPAGGYTF.

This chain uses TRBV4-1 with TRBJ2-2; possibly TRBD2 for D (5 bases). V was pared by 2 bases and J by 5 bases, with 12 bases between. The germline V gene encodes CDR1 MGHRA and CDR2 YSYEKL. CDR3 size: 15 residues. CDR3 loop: CASSQNPSGTGELFF. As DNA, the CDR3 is TGCGCCAGCAGCCAAAACCCCTCGGGGACCGGGGAGCTGTTTTTT.

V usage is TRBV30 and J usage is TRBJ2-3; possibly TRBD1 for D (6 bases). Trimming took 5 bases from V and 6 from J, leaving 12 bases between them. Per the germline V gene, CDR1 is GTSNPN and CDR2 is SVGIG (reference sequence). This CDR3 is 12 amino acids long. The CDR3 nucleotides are TGTGCCTGGTATGGGACATCTGATACGCAGTATTTT. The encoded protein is CAWYGTSDTQYF.

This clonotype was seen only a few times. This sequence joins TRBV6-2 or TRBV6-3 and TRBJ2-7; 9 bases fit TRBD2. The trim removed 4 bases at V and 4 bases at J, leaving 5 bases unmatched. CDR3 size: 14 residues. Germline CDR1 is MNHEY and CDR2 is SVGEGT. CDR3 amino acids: CASSFTGLAYEQYF. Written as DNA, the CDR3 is TGTGCCAGCAGTTTCACGGGACTAGCTTACGAGCAGTACTTC.